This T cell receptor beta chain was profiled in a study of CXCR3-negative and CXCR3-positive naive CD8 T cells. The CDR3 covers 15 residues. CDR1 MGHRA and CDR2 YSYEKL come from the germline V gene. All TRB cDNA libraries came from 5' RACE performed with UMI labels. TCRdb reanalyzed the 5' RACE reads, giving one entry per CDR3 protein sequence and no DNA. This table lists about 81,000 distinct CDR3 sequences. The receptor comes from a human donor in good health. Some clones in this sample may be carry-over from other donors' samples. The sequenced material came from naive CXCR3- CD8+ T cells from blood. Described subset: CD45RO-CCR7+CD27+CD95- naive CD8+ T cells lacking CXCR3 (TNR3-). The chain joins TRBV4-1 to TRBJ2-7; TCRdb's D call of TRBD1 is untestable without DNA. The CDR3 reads CASSQEGREIYEQYF.